The 13 T cell receptor beta chains listed next were all sequenced from one sample in a study of blood T cell repertoires in COVID-19. Sequencing used immunoSEQ multiplex PCR; TCRdb keeps in-frame clones, though not all of them. The table lists around 190,000 clones, 88% of them singletons, with roughly 1.6% in the top ten. Sequenced input: peripheral blood. These TCRs come from a man aged 18 to 30 with active or convalescent COVID-19.

The chain combines TRBV23-1 with TRBJ2-6, with D uncertain. TRBV23-1 is labeled an ORF, and its function is uncertain. The V and J ends lost 0 bases and 1 base respectively, with 4 bases between them. The CDR3 spans 15 residues. Written as DNA, the CDR3 is TGCGCCAGCAGTCAATCGCGGTCTGGGGCCAACGTCCTGACTTTC. Translation: CASSQSRSGANVLTF.

The chain couples TRBV7-8 to TRBJ2-1, with 10 bases lining up with TRBD2. Germline CDR1 SGHVS, CDR2 FQNEAQ. The CDR3 is made up of 15 amino acids. V shed 4 bases, J shed 6 bases, and the junction held 6 bases outside the gene matches. The CDR3 DNA follows: TGTGCCAGCAGCTCCCTAGCGGGGGTTACCAATGAGCAGTTCTTC. Protein sequence: CASSSLAGVTNEQFF. Based on the CDR3 plus reference TRBV7-8 and TRBJ2-1, the full variable domain is GAGVSQSPRYKVAKRGQDVALRCDPISGHVSLFWYQQALGQGPEFLTYFQNEAQLDKSGLPSDRFFAERPEGSVSTLKIQRTQQEDSAVYLCASSSLAGVTNEQFFGPGTRLTVL.

V and J are TRBV7-9 and TRBJ2-7; D perhaps matches TRBD2 (6 bases). Germline assignment: CDR1 SEHNR and CDR2 FQNEAQ (reference sequence). CDR3 length equals 14 residues. V was trimmed by 2 bases and J by 2 bases, leaving 10 bases between them. The CDR3 is CASSLSGGTYEQYF. CDR3 coding DNA: TGTGCCAGCAGCTTAAGTGGGGGGACCTACGAGCAGTACTTC.

The V gene is TRBV5-1, the J gene TRBJ2-1, with 8 nucleotides matching TRBD2. Germline CDR1 is SGHRS and CDR2 is YFSETQ. J gave up 10 bases and V 0 bases, and 6 bases lay outside the gene matches. The CDR3 sequence is 14 residues long. The CDR3 loop is CASSLASGSTEQFF. CDR3 in DNA: TGCGCCAGCAGCTTGGCCAGCGGGAGTACGGAGCAGTTCTTC.

This clone was found a few times. The rearrangement links TRBV5-1 to TRBJ2-7; 9 bases are a match to TRBD1. The V gene's germline CDR1 is SGHRS and CDR2 YFSETQ. V lost 4 bases to trimming and J lost 6 bases; unmatched junction nucleotides: 8. This CDR3 is built from 14 residues. The CDR3 is CASSPMGQGGEQYF. Here the CDR3 DNA reads TGCGCCAGCAGCCCGATGGGACAGGGCGGCGAGCAGTACTTC. The full variable domain, in which reference TRBV5-1 and TRBJ2-7 provide the parts outside the CDR3, is KAGVTQTPRYLIKTRGQQVTLSCSPISGHRSVSWYQQTPGQGLQFLFEYFSETQRNKGNFPGRFSGRQFSNSRSEMNVSTLELGDSALYLCASSPMGQGGEQYFGPGTRLTVT.

This clone came up a few times. The rearrangement uses TRBV7-9 and TRBJ2-7; no clear D. V was trimmed by 5 bases and J by 0 bases, leaving 11 bases between them. The germline V gene has CDR1 SEHNR and CDR2 FQNEAQ (reference sequence). This CDR3 region has 14 residues. CDR3 sequence: CASSPDISSYEQYF. CDR3 DNA: TGTGCCAGCAGCCCCGACATTTCCTCCTACGAGCAGTACTTC.

The chain combines TRBV6-5 with TRBJ1-4; TRBD1 might be the D (5 bases). In germline, CDR1 is MNHEY, CDR2 SVGAGI. This CDR3 comprises 15 residues. Trimming pared 6 bases from V and 4 bases from J, leaving 15 bases between. CDR3 nucleotide sequence: TGTGCCAGCAGGGACCGAGACAGCAATAATGAAAAACTGTTTTTT. Residues: CASRDRDSNNEKLFF.

The chain carries TRBV25-1 and TRBJ2-1, with D possibly matching TRBD2 (6 bases). The V and J ends lost 1 base and 0 bases respectively, with 10 bases between them. CDR1 is MGHDK, CDR2 SYGVNS, per germline. CDR3 size: 16 residues. CDR3: CASSEFGGSSYNEQFF. CDR3 sequence (DNA): TGTGCCAGCAGTGAATTCGGAGGGAGCTCCTACAATGAGCAGTTCTTC.

This chain links TRBV30 with TRBJ1-2; D remains unclear. The CDR3 loop spans 15 amino acids. The V gene lost 0 bases and the J gene lost 0 bases, with 11 bases spanning the gap. Germline CDR1 and CDR2: GTSNPN and SVGIG (reference sequence). In DNA, the CDR3 is TGTGCCTGGAGTGTGTACGGTGCCCCTAACTATGGCTACACCTTC. It encodes CAWSVYGAPNYGYTF.

This clone appeared once. The chain joins TRBV6-5 to TRBJ1-6; no clear D gene. CDR1 MNHEY and CDR2 SVGAGI come from the germline V gene. This CDR3 region has 13 residues. The V and J ends lost 6 bases and 5 bases respectively, with 8 bases between them. Here the CDR3 reads CASSPENNSPLHF. CDR3 in DNA: TGTGCCAGCAGCCCAGAAAATAATTCACCCCTCCACTTT.

The rearrangement joins TRBV19 to TRBJ2-5; D uncertain. The CDR3 is made up of 16 amino acids. The V end was cut by 1 base, the J end by 0 bases, with 12 bases between. The germline gives CDR1 LNHDA, CDR2 SQIVND (reference sequence). Written as DNA, the CDR3 is TGTGCCAGTAGTATAGTGCACGGTTCAAACCAAGAGACCCAGTACTTC. As protein: CASSIVHGSNQETQYF. The full variable domain, with the rest looked up from reference TRBV19 and TRBJ2-5, is DGGITQSPKYLFRKEGQNVTLSCEQNLNHDAMYWYRQDPGQGLRLIYYSQIVNDFQKGDIAEGYSVSREKKESFPLTVTSAQKNPTAFYLCASSIVHGSNQETQYFGPGTRLLVL.

The V call is TRBV14, the J call TRBJ2-3; possible D gene TRBD2, 7 bases. CDR1 is SGHDN and CDR2 is FVKESK in the germline V gene. The CDR3 spans 16 residues. V was clipped by 4 bases and J by 6 bases, with 20 bases between them. CDR3 DNA sequence: TGTGCCAGCAGCCCCCCGGGAGGCTGGGGGCTCGATACGCAGTATTTT. Protein: CASSPPGGWGLDTQYF.

The J gene is TRBJ2-3, the V gene TRBV6-1; TRBD2 matches at 10 bases. The germline CDR1 and CDR2 sequences are MNHNS and SASEGT. The CDR3 contains 15 residues. V lost 0 bases to trimming and J lost 4 bases; unmatched junction nucleotides: 1. CDR3 amino acids: CASSEAAGGPDTQYF. DNA for the CDR3: TGTGCCAGCAGTGAAGCAGCGGGGGGGCCAGATACGCAGTATTTT.